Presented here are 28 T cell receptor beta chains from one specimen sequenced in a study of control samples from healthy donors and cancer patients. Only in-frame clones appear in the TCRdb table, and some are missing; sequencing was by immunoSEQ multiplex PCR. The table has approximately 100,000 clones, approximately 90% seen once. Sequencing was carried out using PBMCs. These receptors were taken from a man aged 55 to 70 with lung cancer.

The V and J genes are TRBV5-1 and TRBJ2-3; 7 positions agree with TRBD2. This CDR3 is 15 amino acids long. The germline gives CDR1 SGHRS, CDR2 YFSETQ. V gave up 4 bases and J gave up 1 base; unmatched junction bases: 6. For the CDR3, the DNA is TGCGCCAGCAGCCGGGGGGACTATCGCACAGATACGCAGTATTTT. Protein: CASSRGDYRTDTQYF.

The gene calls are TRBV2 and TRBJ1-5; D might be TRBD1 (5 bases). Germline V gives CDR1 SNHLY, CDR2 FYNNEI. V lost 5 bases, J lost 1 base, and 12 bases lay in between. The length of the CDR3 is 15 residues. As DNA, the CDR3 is TGTGCCAGCAGTTGGGTCCGGGACAGCAATCAGCCCCAGCATTTT. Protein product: CASSWVRDSNQPQHF.

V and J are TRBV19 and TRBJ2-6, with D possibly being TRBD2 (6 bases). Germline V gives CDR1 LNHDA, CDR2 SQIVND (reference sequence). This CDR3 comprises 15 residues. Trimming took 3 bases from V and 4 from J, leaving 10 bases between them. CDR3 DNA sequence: TGTGCCAGTAGTATCGAGGGACTCGGGGCCAACGTCCTGACTTTC. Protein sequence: CASSIEGLGANVLTF.

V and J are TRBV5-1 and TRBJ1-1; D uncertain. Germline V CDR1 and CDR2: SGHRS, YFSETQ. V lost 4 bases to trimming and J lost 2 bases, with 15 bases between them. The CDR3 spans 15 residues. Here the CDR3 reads CASSTGRSGNTEAFF. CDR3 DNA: TGCGCCAGCAGCACCGGACGGTCGGGTAACACTGAAGCTTTCTTT.

This chain's CDR3 is CASSLGQAINTEAFF. For the CDR3, the DNA is TGTGCCAGTAGTTTGGGACAGGCGATTAACACTGAAGCTTTCTTT. The rearrangement joins TRBV19 to TRBJ1-1; 8 nucleotides match TRBD1. CDR1 LNHDA and CDR2 SQIVND come from the germline V gene (reference sequence). The CDR3 length is 15 residues. The J segment lost 2 bases and the V segment lost 5 bases, leaving 7 bases of the junction unmatched.

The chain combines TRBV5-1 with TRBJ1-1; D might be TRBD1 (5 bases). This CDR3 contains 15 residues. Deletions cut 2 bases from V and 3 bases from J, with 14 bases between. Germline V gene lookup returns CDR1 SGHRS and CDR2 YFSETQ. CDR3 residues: CASSLGTAMDTEAFF. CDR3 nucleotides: TGCGCCAGCAGCTTAGGGACGGCGATGGACACTGAAGCTTTCTTT.

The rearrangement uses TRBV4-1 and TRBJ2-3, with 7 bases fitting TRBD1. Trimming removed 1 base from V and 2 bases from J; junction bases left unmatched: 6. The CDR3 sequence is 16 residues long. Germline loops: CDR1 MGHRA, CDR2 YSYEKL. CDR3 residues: CASSQGAGGYTDTQYF. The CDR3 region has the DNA TGCGCCAGCAGCCAAGGTGCAGGGGGTTACACAGATACGCAGTATTTT.

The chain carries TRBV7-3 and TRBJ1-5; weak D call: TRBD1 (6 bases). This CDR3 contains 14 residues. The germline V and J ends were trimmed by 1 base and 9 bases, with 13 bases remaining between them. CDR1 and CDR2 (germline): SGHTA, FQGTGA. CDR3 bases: TGTGCCAGCAGCTTAAAGGTAGGAGGGGGGCCCCAGCATTTT. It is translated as CASSLKVGGGPQHF.

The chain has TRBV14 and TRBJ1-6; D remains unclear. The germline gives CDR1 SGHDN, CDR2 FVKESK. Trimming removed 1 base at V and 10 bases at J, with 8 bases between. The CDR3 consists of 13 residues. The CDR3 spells CASSQALSSPLHF. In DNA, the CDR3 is TGTGCCAGCAGCCAAGCACTTAGCTCACCCCTCCACTTT.

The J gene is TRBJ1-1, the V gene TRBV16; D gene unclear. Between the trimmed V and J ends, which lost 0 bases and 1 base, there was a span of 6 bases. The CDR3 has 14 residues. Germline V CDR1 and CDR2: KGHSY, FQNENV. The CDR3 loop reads CASSQSKGNTEAFF. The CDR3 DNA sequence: TGTGCCAGCAGCCAATCGAAGGGGAACACTGAAGCTTTCTTT.

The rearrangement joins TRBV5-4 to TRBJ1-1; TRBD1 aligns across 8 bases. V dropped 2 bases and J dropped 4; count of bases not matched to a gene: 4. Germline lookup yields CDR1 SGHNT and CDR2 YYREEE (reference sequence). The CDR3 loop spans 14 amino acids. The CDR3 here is CASSFLQGGTEAFF. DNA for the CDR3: TGTGCCAGCAGCTTCCTACAGGGGGGCACTGAAGCTTTCTTT.

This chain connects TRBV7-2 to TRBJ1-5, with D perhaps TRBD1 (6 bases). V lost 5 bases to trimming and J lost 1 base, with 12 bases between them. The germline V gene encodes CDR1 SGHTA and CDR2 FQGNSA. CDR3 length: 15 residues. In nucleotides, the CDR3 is TGTGCCAGCAGCCTTGCAGGACAGAGCAATCAGCCCCAGCATTTT. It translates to CASSLAGQSNQPQHF.

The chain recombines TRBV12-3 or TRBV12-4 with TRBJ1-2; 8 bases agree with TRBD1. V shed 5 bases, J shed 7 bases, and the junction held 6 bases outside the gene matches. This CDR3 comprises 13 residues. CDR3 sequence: CASSGQGWAGYTF. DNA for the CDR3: TGTGCCAGCAGTGGACAGGGATGGGCTGGCTACACCTTC.

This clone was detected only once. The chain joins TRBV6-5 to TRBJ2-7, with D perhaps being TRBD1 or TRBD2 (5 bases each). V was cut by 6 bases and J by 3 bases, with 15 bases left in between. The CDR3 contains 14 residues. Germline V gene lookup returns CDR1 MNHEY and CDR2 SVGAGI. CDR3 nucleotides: TGTGCCAGCAGCCGGGACGGTACCAACTACGAGCAGTACTTC. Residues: CASSRDGTNYEQYF.

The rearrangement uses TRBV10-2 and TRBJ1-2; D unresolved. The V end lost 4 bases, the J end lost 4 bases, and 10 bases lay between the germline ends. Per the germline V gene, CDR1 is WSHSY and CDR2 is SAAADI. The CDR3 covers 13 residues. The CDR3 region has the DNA TGCGCCAGCAGTGTTGGCGGATTCTATGGCTACACCTTC. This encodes CASSVGGFYGYTF.

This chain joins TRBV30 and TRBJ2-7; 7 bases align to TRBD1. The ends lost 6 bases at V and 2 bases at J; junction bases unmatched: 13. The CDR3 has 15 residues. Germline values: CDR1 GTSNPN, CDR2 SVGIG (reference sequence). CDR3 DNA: TGTGCCTGTCTTGATCCGAGACAGGGAACCTACGAGCAGTACTTC. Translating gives CACLDPRQGTYEQYF.

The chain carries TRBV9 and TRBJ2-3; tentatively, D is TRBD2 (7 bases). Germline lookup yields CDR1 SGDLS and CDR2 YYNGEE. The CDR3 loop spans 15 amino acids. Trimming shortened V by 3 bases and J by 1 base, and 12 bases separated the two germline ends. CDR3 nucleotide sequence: TGTGCCAGCAGCGAGAGGGGGGGCGGCACAGATACGCAGTATTTT. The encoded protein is CASSERGGGTDTQYF. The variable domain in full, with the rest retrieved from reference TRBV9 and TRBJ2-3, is DSGVTQTPKHLITATGQRVTLRCSPRSGDLSVYWYQQSLDQGLQFLIQYYNGEERAKGNILERFSAQQFPDLHSELNLSSLELGDSALYFCASSERGGGTDTQYFGPGTRLTVL.

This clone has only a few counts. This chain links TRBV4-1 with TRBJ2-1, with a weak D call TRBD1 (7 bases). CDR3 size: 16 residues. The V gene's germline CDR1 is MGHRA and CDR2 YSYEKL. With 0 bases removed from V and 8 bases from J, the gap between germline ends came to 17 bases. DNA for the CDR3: TGCGCCAGCAGCCAAGAGCTGAGACAGGGAGGCGATGAGCAGTTCTTC. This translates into CASSQELRQGGDEQFF.

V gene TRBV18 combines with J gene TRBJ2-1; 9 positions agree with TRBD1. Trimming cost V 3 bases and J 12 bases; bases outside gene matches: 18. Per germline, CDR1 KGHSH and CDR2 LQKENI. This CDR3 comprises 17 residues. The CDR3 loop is CASSPLPGTGSGLRQFF. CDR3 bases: TGTGCCAGCTCACCTCTTCCCGGGACAGGGTCGGGTTTGAGGCAGTTCTTC.

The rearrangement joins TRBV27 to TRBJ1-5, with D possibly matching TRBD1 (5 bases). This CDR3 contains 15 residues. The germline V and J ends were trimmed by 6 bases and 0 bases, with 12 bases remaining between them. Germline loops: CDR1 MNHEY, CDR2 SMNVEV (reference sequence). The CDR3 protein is CASRGQGSSNQPQHF. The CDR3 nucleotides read TGTGCCAGCAGGGGGCAGGGATCTAGCAATCAGCCCCAGCATTTT.

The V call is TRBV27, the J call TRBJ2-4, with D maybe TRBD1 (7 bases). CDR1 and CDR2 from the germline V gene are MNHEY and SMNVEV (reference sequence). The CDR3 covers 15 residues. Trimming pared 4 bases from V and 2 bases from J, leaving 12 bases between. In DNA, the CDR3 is TGTGCCAGCAGTTCGACAGGGAGGACCAAAAACATTCAGTACTTC. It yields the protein CASSSTGRTKNIQYF.

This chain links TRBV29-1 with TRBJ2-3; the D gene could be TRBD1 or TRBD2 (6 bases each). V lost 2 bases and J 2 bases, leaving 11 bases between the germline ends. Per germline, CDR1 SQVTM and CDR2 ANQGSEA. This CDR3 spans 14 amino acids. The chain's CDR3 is CSVEKGGFTDTQYF. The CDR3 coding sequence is TGCAGCGTTGAAAAAGGGGGGTTCACAGATACGCAGTATTTT.

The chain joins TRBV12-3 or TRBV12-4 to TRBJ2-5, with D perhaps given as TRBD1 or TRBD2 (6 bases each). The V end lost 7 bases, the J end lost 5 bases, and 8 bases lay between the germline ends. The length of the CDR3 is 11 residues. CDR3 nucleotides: TGTGCCAGCAAGGGGGGTGAGACCCAGTACTTC. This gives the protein CASKGGETQYF.

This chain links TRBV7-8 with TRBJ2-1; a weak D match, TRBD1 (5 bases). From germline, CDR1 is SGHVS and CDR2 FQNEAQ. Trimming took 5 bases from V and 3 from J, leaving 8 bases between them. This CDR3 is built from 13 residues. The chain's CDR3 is CASSRGSYNEQFF. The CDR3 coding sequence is TGTGCCAGCAGCAGGGGCAGCTACAATGAGCAGTTCTTC.

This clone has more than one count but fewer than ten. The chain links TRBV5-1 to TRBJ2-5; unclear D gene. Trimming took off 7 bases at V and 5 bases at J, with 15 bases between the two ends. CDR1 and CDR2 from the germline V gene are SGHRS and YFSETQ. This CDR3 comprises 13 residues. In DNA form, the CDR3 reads TGCGCCAGCCGGCTCGGCGTCGGTGAGACCCAGTACTTC. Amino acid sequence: CASRLGVGETQYF.

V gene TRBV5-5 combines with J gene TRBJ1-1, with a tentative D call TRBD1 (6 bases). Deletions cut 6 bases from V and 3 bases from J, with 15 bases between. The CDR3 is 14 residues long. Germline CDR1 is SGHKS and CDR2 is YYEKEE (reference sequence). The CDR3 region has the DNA TGTGCCAGCACCCGGGGGCGGGCGGACACTGAAGCTTTCTTT. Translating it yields CASTRGRADTEAFF.

The CDR3 sequence is CASSMSRGVNTGELFF. The CDR3 nucleotides are TGTGCCAGTAGTATGAGCAGGGGGGTGAACACCGGGGAGCTGTTTTTT. The rearrangement joins TRBV19 to TRBJ2-2; TRBD1 is a possible D gene (7 bases). The ends were cut back, 3 bases at V and 1 base at J, with 12 bases in the middle. The CDR3 extends over 16 amino acids. Germline CDR1 and CDR2: LNHDA and SQIVND (reference sequence).

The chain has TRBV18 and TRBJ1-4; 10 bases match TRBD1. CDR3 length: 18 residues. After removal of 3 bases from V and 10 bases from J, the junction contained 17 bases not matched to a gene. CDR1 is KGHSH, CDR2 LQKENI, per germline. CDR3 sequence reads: CASSPPRDRGGVVGKLFF. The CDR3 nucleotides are TGTGCCAGCTCACCCCCCCGGGACAGGGGAGGGGTTGTTGGAAAACTGTTTTTT.